These T cell receptor beta chains were read from a single sample in a study of T-cell reconstitution after alpha-beta-depleted transplantation in children. Each CDR3 protein gets one entry after TCRdb re-called the PCR reads with MiXCR. The sample includes 250,000 or so distinct CDR3 sequences, roughly 7.7% seen only once; the top ten take 6.3%. Source: PBMCs, mostly from graft donor cells, taken 180 days after TCRalphabeta/CD19-depleted stem cell transplant. The receptor set was obtained from a male patient between 5 and 17 years old who had a stem cell transplant for acute lymphoblastic leukemia, so the T cells may come from the graft donor. Each CDR3 is given with its conserved first and last residue. The order of the fields is CDR3 DNA, CDR3 protein, CDR3 length, J gene, V gene, D gene, clone size. D genes are given only for firm matches. A row's size may be missing; if present it is once, few, many or a size class.

CDR3 DNA: TGTGCCAGCAGTGAGTCCAACAGGGGGCTCTCCTACAATGAGCAGTTCTTC
CDR3 protein: CASSESNRGLSYNEQFF
CDR3 length: 17
J gene: TRBJ2-1
V gene: TRBV25-1
D gene: TRBD1
clone size: few

CDR3 DNA: TGTGCCAGCAGCTCCGGGGGAATGGGGTACAATGAGCAGTTCTTC
CDR3 protein: CASSSGGMGYNEQFF
CDR3 length: 15
J gene: TRBJ2-1
V gene: TRBV5-4
D gene: NA
clone size: few

CDR3 DNA: TGTGCCAGCAGCGTCAGACTTGGCTCTGGGGCCAACGTCCTGACTTTC
CDR3 protein: CASSVRLGSGANVLTF
CDR3 length: 16
J gene: TRBJ2-6
V gene: TRBV7-9
D gene: NA
clone size: few

CDR3 DNA: TGTGCCAGCAGCTTACGTCCAATTCTCTCCTACGAGCAGTACTTC
CDR3 protein: CASSLRPILSYEQYF
CDR3 length: 15
J gene: TRBJ2-7
V gene: TRBV11-2
D gene: NA
clone size: many

CDR3 DNA: TGCAGTTCAAAGGCAGGGAAAGAGCAGTTCTTC
CDR3 protein: CSSKAGKEQFF
CDR3 length: 11
J gene: TRBJ2-1
V gene: TRBV20-1
D gene: NA
clone size: many

CDR3 DNA: TGCGCCAGCAGCCTCGGACAGGGGAAAACTGGAAACACCATATATTTT
CDR3 protein: CASSLGQGKTGNTIYF
CDR3 length: 16
J gene: TRBJ1-3
V gene: TRBV5-1
D gene: TRBD1
clone size: NA

CDR3 DNA: TGTGCTAGTGGTCCCGACAGGCACCAGTACTTC
CDR3 protein: CASGPDRHQYF
CDR3 length: 11
J gene: TRBJ2-5
V gene: TRBV12-5
D gene: NA
clone size: many

CDR3 DNA: TGCAGTGCTAGAGATGGGCGGACGGTAGATGGAAAGACCCAGTACTTC
CDR3 protein: CSARDGRTVDGKTQYF
CDR3 length: 16
J gene: TRBJ2-5
V gene: TRBV20-1
D gene: NA
clone size: many

CDR3 DNA: TGTGCCAGTAGTACGGCTGGCGCAGGTATCGACGAGCAGTACTTC
CDR3 protein: CASSTAGAGIDEQYF
CDR3 length: 15
J gene: TRBJ2-7
V gene: TRBV19
D gene: NA
clone size: NA

CDR3 DNA: TGTGCCAGCAGCGATGACCCAAACTCCTACAATGAGCAGTTCTTC
CDR3 protein: CASSDDPNSYNEQFF
CDR3 length: 15
J gene: TRBJ2-1
V gene: TRBV9
D gene: NA
clone size: many

CDR3 DNA: TGTGCCAGCAGTACGGACAGAACCTATGGCTACACCTTC
CDR3 protein: CASSTDRTYGYTF
CDR3 length: 13
J gene: TRBJ1-2
V gene: TRBV28
D gene: NA
clone size: many

CDR3 DNA: TGTGCCAGCAGTTCCAGCGGCAACTTT
CDR3 protein: CASSSSGNF
CDR3 length: 9
J gene: TRBJ2-3
V gene: TRBV7-9
D gene: NA
clone size: many

CDR3 DNA: TGTGCCAGCAGCTTAGATCCGATTTCTTTATACAATGAGCAGTTCTTC
CDR3 protein: CASSLDPISLYNEQFF
CDR3 length: 16
J gene: TRBJ2-1
V gene: TRBV11-2
D gene: NA
clone size: many

CDR3 DNA: TGCAGTGCTATGCTTAAACTAGCGACGGTCTCTGGGGCCAACGTCCTGACTTTC
CDR3 protein: CSAMLKLATVSGANVLTF
CDR3 length: 18
J gene: TRBJ2-6
V gene: TRBV20-1
D gene: TRBD2
clone size: many

CDR3 DNA: TGCAGCGTTGCAAGGATTGGGCGCTCGACAGGGAACACTGAAGCTTTCTTT
CDR3 protein: CSVARIGRSTGNTEAFF
CDR3 length: 17
J gene: TRBJ1-1
V gene: TRBV29-1
D gene: NA
clone size: few

CDR3 DNA: TGTGCCAGCGGGGGGCAAGGGTCAACTAATTCACCCCTCCACTTT
CDR3 protein: CASGGQGSTNSPLHF
CDR3 length: 15
J gene: TRBJ1-6
V gene: TRBV28
D gene: NA
clone size: many

CDR3 DNA: TGCGCCAGCAGCCCGGGACTAGCGGGAGGGTGGTACAATGAGCAGTTCTTC
CDR3 protein: CASSPGLAGGWYNEQFF
CDR3 length: 17
J gene: TRBJ2-1
V gene: TRBV5-1
D gene: TRBD2
clone size: many

CDR3 DNA: TGTGCCAGCAGCTTAAGGACAGGGATCTATGGCTACACCTTC
CDR3 protein: CASSLRTGIYGYTF
CDR3 length: 14
J gene: TRBJ1-2
V gene: TRBV11-2
D gene: TRBD1
clone size: many

CDR3 DNA: TGTGCCATCAGTGGTGGGGGGCTTAATGAAAAACTGTTTTTT
CDR3 protein: CAISGGGLNEKLFF
CDR3 length: 14
J gene: TRBJ1-4
V gene: TRBV10-3
D gene: NA
clone size: many

CDR3 DNA: TGTGCCAGCAGCCAAGACAGGGAAGCAAGACAGCCCCAGCATTTT
CDR3 protein: CASSQDREARQPQHF
CDR3 length: 15
J gene: TRBJ1-5
V gene: TRBV4-2
D gene: NA
clone size: many

CDR3 DNA: TGCAGCGTTGAAGGGCGACAGGGGGCTAACTACGAGCAGTACTTC
CDR3 protein: CSVEGRQGANYEQYF
CDR3 length: 15
J gene: TRBJ2-7
V gene: TRBV29-1
D gene: TRBD1
clone size: many

CDR3 DNA: TGTGCCAGCAGTTACAAGGACTTTCCCAGCTCCTACAATGAGCAGTTCTTC
CDR3 protein: CASSYKDFPSSYNEQFF
CDR3 length: 17
J gene: TRBJ2-1
V gene: TRBV6-5
D gene: NA
clone size: many

CDR3 DNA: TGTGCCAGCAGCAAAAAAGAGGCCAGGGACAGGGGGAAACAACAGCCCCAGCATTTT
CDR3 protein: CASSKKEARDRGKQQPQHF
CDR3 length: 19
J gene: TRBJ1-5
V gene: TRBV21-1
D gene: NA
clone size: many

CDR3 DNA: TGTGCCAGCAGTTCAAGACCCCATGGCTACACCTTC
CDR3 protein: CASSSRPHGYTF
CDR3 length: 12
J gene: TRBJ1-2
V gene: TRBV12-3/TRBV12-4
D gene: NA
clone size: many

CDR3 DNA: TGTGCCAGCAGCTTAGATTTTCGGCGGGGGGGGGAGACCCAGTACTTC
CDR3 protein: CASSLDFRRGGETQYF
CDR3 length: 16
J gene: TRBJ2-5
V gene: TRBV7-2
D gene: TRBD2
clone size: many

CDR3 DNA: TGTGCCAGCAGCTTCGACAGGGGGGGGTATAATTCACCCCTCCACTTT
CDR3 protein: CASSFDRGGYNSPLHF
CDR3 length: 16
J gene: TRBJ1-6
V gene: TRBV7-2
D gene: TRBD1
clone size: many

CDR3 DNA: TGCAGTGCCTCCGACGGGGGGAACACTGAAGCTTTCTTT
CDR3 protein: CSASDGGNTEAFF
CDR3 length: 13
J gene: TRBJ1-1
V gene: TRBV20-1
D gene: NA
clone size: many

CDR3 DNA: TGTGCCAGCAGCTCGGTGAGGACTAGCGGGCTTTACGAGCAGTACTTC
CDR3 protein: CASSSVRTSGLYEQYF
CDR3 length: 16
J gene: TRBJ2-7
V gene: TRBV5-8
D gene: TRBD2
clone size: many

CDR3 DNA: TGTGCCAGCAGCGTAGTGGCTAGCGGGAGAAAGGTATCAGGGAATGAGCAGTTCTTC
CDR3 protein: CASSVVASGRKVSGNEQFF
CDR3 length: 19
J gene: TRBJ2-1
V gene: TRBV9
D gene: TRBD2
clone size: many

CDR3 DNA: TGCAGTGCTAGGCGTCACGGGGACTCTGGAAACACCATATATTTT
CDR3 protein: CSARRHGDSGNTIYF
CDR3 length: 15
J gene: TRBJ1-3
V gene: TRBV20-1
D gene: NA
clone size: many

CDR3 DNA: TGTGCCAGCACTCCGGACGGCTCCTACGAGCAGTACTTC
CDR3 protein: CASTPDGSYEQYF
CDR3 length: 13
J gene: TRBJ2-7
V gene: TRBV12-3/TRBV12-4
D gene: NA
clone size: many

CDR3 DNA: TGTGCCAGCAGCCTCACTAGCGGGGGGGCTTTTGAGCAGTTCTTC
CDR3 protein: CASSLTSGGAFEQFF
CDR3 length: 15
J gene: TRBJ2-1
V gene: TRBV5-5
D gene: TRBD2
clone size: many

CDR3 DNA: TGTGCCATCAGCGGGAGATCCTATGGCTACACCTTC
CDR3 protein: CAISGRSYGYTF
CDR3 length: 12
J gene: TRBJ1-2
V gene: TRBV10-3
D gene: NA
clone size: many

CDR3 DNA: TGTGCCAGCAGTTACTCTTGGCAGCTTAGCAATCAGCCCCAGCATTTT
CDR3 protein: CASSYSWQLSNQPQHF
CDR3 length: 16
J gene: TRBJ1-5
V gene: TRBV6-5
D gene: NA
clone size: many

CDR3 DNA: TGTGCCAACCACGGGAGCGCGAACACCGGGGAGCTGTTTTTT
CDR3 protein: CANHGSANTGELFF
CDR3 length: 14
J gene: TRBJ2-2
V gene: TRBV6-4
D gene: NA
clone size: many

CDR3 DNA: TGCAGTGCTAGAGATCGCCGGACTAGCGGGAGAATAGAAGCGCAGTTCTTC
CDR3 protein: CSARDRRTSGRIEAQFF
CDR3 length: 17
J gene: TRBJ2-1
V gene: TRBV20-1
D gene: TRBD2
clone size: many

CDR3 DNA: TGTGCCAGCAGTTACTCGGGCGGGGAGCTGTTTTTT
CDR3 protein: CASSYSGGELFF
CDR3 length: 12
J gene: TRBJ2-2
V gene: TRBV6-2/TRBV6-3
D gene: NA
clone size: many

CDR3 DNA: TGTGCCAGCAGCCCCATGCGTTTTACAGGGCCACGGGCCAAAAACATTCAGTACTTC
CDR3 protein: CASSPMRFTGPRAKNIQYF
CDR3 length: 19
J gene: TRBJ2-4
V gene: TRBV11-2
D gene: NA
clone size: many

CDR3 DNA: TGTGCCAGCAGTGATCTGGGGACAGGGGCCTACGAGCAGTACTTC
CDR3 protein: CASSDLGTGAYEQYF
CDR3 length: 15
J gene: TRBJ2-7
V gene: TRBV6-1
D gene: TRBD1
clone size: many

CDR3 DNA: TGTGCCAGCAGACCCTTCGGGGGGGGGTTGGAGACCCAGTACTTC
CDR3 protein: CASRPFGGGLETQYF
CDR3 length: 15
J gene: TRBJ2-5
V gene: TRBV7-2
D gene: TRBD2
clone size: many

CDR3 DNA: TGTGCCAGCAGCTTAACTAAGGTGAACACTGAAGCTTTCTTT
CDR3 protein: CASSLTKVNTEAFF
CDR3 length: 14
J gene: TRBJ1-1
V gene: TRBV7-3
D gene: NA
clone size: few

CDR3 DNA: TGCAGTGCTAAAGGACAGCAAGAGACCCAGTACTTC
CDR3 protein: CSAKGQQETQYF
CDR3 length: 12
J gene: TRBJ2-5
V gene: TRBV20-1
D gene: NA
clone size: few

CDR3 DNA: TGTGCCAGCAGCTTAAATTCGGGACTCTCCCCTGACGAGCAGTACTTC
CDR3 protein: CASSLNSGLSPDEQYF
CDR3 length: 16
J gene: TRBJ2-7
V gene: TRBV7-2
D gene: NA
clone size: many

CDR3 DNA: TGTGCTACAAGAACGGGGGCGACCGGGGAGCTGTTTTTT
CDR3 protein: CATRTGATGELFF
CDR3 length: 13
J gene: TRBJ2-2
V gene: TRBV7-2
D gene: NA
clone size: many

CDR3 DNA: TGCGCCAGCACCCTAGCGGGAGATACCTACGAGCAGTACTTC
CDR3 protein: CASTLAGDTYEQYF
CDR3 length: 14
J gene: TRBJ2-7
V gene: TRBV4-1
D gene: TRBD2
clone size: many

CDR3 DNA: TGCAGTGCACCACGGACAGAGCCCCAGTTCTTC
CDR3 protein: CSAPRTEPQFF
CDR3 length: 11
J gene: TRBJ2-1
V gene: TRBV20-1
D gene: NA
clone size: many

CDR3 DNA: TGCAGTGCTAGCTTAGGGGGGAGCAATCAGCCCCAGCATTTT
CDR3 protein: CSASLGGSNQPQHF
CDR3 length: 14
J gene: TRBJ1-5
V gene: TRBV20-1
D gene: NA
clone size: many

CDR3 DNA: TGTGCCAGCAAGGACCGGGGGACCTCCTACGAGCAGTACTTC
CDR3 protein: CASKDRGTSYEQYF
CDR3 length: 14
J gene: TRBJ2-7
V gene: TRBV6-1
D gene: NA
clone size: many

CDR3 DNA: TGCAGTGCTAGAGTCGCAGGGAAGTCCTACGAGCAGTACTTC
CDR3 protein: CSARVAGKSYEQYF
CDR3 length: 14
J gene: TRBJ2-7
V gene: TRBV20-1
D gene: NA
clone size: many

CDR3 DNA: TGTGCCAGCACCTCGGGACAGGGGGTTTCTAGAGCTTTCTTT
CDR3 protein: CASTSGQGVSRAFF
CDR3 length: 14
J gene: TRBJ1-1
V gene: TRBV12-3/TRBV12-4
D gene: TRBD1
clone size: many

CDR3 DNA: TGTGCCAGCAGTTTCCGAGCGGGGGCCTCCTACAATGAGCAGTTCTTC
CDR3 protein: CASSFRAGASYNEQFF
CDR3 length: 16
J gene: TRBJ2-1
V gene: TRBV6-6
D gene: TRBD2
clone size: many

CDR3 DNA: TGTGCCAGCAGCTTATACCAGGGCCACCCCACTGAAGCTTTCTTT
CDR3 protein: CASSLYQGHPTEAFF
CDR3 length: 15
J gene: TRBJ1-1
V gene: TRBV7-8
D gene: NA
clone size: many

CDR3 DNA: TGTGCCAGCAGCGTAGACACCGGGGGCTATGGCTACACCTTC
CDR3 protein: CASSVDTGGYGYTF
CDR3 length: 14
J gene: TRBJ1-2
V gene: TRBV9
D gene: NA
clone size: many